One sample yielded the 26 T cell receptor beta chains listed below, sequenced in a study. TCRdb independently ran MiXCR on the RT-PCR reads; one entry per CDR3 protein. The table includes about 680,000 distinct CDR3 sequences, 11% to 15% detected once. The sequenced sample was memory CD4+ T cells from blood. The source of these receptors is a female donor in good health, serving as a healthy control.

The rearrangement joins TRBV18 to TRBJ1-2; weak D call: TRBD1 (6 bases). V shed 3 bases and J shed 10 bases, with 24 bases lying between them. The CDR3 runs to 16 residues. Germline values: CDR1 KGHSH, CDR2 LQKENI. CDR3 in DNA: TGTGCCAGCTCACCCTACACACAGGGTACGGGGATTGACTACACCTTC. Protein: CASSPYTQGTGIDYTF.

This clonotype was recorded a few times. The chain combines TRBV5-1 with TRBJ2-3; 8 nucleotides line up with TRBD2. Germline V gives CDR1 SGHRS, CDR2 YFSETQ. CDR3 size: 15 residues. The ends lost 4 bases at V and 1 base at J; junction bases unmatched: 5. This chain's CDR3 is CASSPGLVRTDTQYF. CDR3 in DNA: TGCGCCAGCAGCCCGGGACTAGTCCGCACAGATACGCAGTATTTT.

A few counts support this clonotype. This chain links TRBV28 with TRBJ1-1; 8 bases agree with TRBD1. This CDR3 is 14 amino acids long. Germline CDR1 is MDHEN and CDR2 is SYDVKM. J lost 6 bases, V lost 3 bases, and 6 bases had no gene match. Written as DNA, the CDR3 is TGTGCCAGCAGTTTGCAAACAGGGGGGGCTGAAGCTTTCTTT. This codes for CASSLQTGGAEAFF.

The chain joins TRBV9 to TRBJ1-1, with 9 positions matching TRBD1. The CDR3 contains 15 residues. Germline V gene sequence: CDR1 SGDLS, CDR2 YYNGEE. Losses at the gene ends were 3 bases for V and 4 bases for J; bases not matched to a gene: 7. CDR3 sequence reads: CASSAMTGGSTEAFF. CDR3 DNA: TGTGCCAGCAGCGCAATGACAGGGGGGAGCACTGAAGCTTTCTTT.

This clonotype was found once. The chain combines TRBV30 with TRBJ2-1; 14 bases map to TRBD2. This CDR3 contains 17 residues. V shed 3 bases, J shed 3 bases, and the junction held 7 bases outside the gene matches. Germline CDR1 GTSNPN, CDR2 SVGIG (reference sequence). CDR3: CAWRGGLAGGVYNEQFF. CDR3 nucleotide sequence: TGTGCCTGGAGAGGCGGACTAGCGGGAGGAGTCTACAATGAGCAGTTCTTC. The variable domain in full, with the rest retrieved from reference TRBV30 and TRBJ2-1, is SQTIHQWPATLVQPVGSPLSLECTVEGTSNPNLYWYRQAAGRGLQLLFYSVGIGQISSEVPQNLSASRPQDRQFILSSKKLLLSDSGFYLCAWRGGLAGGVYNEQFFGPGTRLTVL.

This clonotype was seen at least ten times. The chain couples TRBV10-3 to TRBJ1-2; D not certain. Germline CDR1 and CDR2: ENHRY and SYGVKD. CDR3 length: 14 residues. V dropped 7 bases and J dropped 4 bases, with 16 bases sitting between them. The CDR3 coding sequence is TGTGCCATCACCCCGACCGGAGGATTCTATGGCTACACCTTC. Amino acids: CAITPTGGFYGYTF.

This chain connects TRBV27 to TRBJ2-6; D is ambiguous. This CDR3 is built from 14 residues. Germline V gives CDR1 MNHEY, CDR2 SMNVEV (reference sequence). V was clipped by 6 bases and J by 1 base, with 7 bases between them. The CDR3 nucleotides read TGTGCCAGCAGACGTGAGTCTGGGGCCAACGTCCTGACTTTC. It yields the protein CASRRESGANVLTF.

This clonotype was seen a few times. The chain is built from TRBV20-1 and TRBJ2-4; 11 nucleotides agree with TRBD2. CDR3 length equals 18 residues. V trimming: 3 bases; J trimming: 0 bases; junction bases outside the gene matches: 10. Germline V gene sequence: CDR1 DFQATT, CDR2 SNEGSKA (reference sequence). CDR3 DNA: TGCAGTGCTAGCCTCCTTAGACTAGCGGGGCTAGCCAAAAACATTCAGTACTTC. This gives the protein CSASLLRLAGLAKNIQYF.

The J gene is TRBJ2-7, the V gene TRBV7-2, with D maybe TRBD2 (5 bases). From germline, CDR1 is SGHTA and CDR2 FQGNSA. CDR3 length: 15 amino acids. Trimming removed 2 bases from V and 4 bases from J, with 15 bases in between. The CDR3 DNA follows: TGTGCCAGCAGCTTACAAGCTGGAGGAAGTTACGAGCAGTACTTC. Translation gives CASSLQAGGSYEQYF.

There are many counts of this clonotype. The chain has TRBV5-1 and TRBJ1-2; 7 bases fit TRBD1. CDR3 size: 12 residues. Trimming at V came to 5 bases and at J to 8 bases, leaving 6 bases not matched to a gene. Germline CDR1 and CDR2: SGHRS and YFSETQ. CDR3 bases: TGCGCCAGCAGTTCCCAGGGACAGGGCTACACCTTC. As protein: CASSSQGQGYTF. Combining the CDR3 with reference TRBV5-1 and TRBJ1-2 gives the whole variable domain KAGVTQTPRYLIKTRGQQVTLSCSPISGHRSVSWYQQTPGQGLQFLFEYFSETQRNKGNFPGRFSGRQFSNSRSEMNVSTLELGDSALYLCASSSQGQGYTFGSGTRLTVV.

This clonotype was seen a handful of times. The chain uses TRBV28 and TRBJ1-3; D gene uncertain. CDR1 is MDHEN, CDR2 SYDVKM, per germline. Trimming removed 6 bases from V and 4 bases from J, with 19 bases in between. CDR3 length equals 16 residues. CDR3 sequence reads: CASRRRAARAGNTIYF. CDR3 DNA sequence: TGTGCCAGCAGGCGCCGAGCGGCGCGGGCAGGAAACACCATATATTTT.

The J gene is TRBJ2-3, the V gene TRBV20-1, with D unclear. Germline V gene lookup returns CDR1 DFQATT and CDR2 SNEGSKA (reference sequence). This CDR3 is 14 amino acids long. Trimming pared 0 bases from V and 2 bases from J, leaving 9 bases between. CDR3 nucleotide sequence: TGCAGTGCTAGAGAAGGACGGTCCACAGATACGCAGTATTTT. Its protein product is CSAREGRSTDTQYF.

V gene TRBV7-2 combines with J gene TRBJ2-1; 8 nucleotides align to TRBD1. V dropped 1 base and J dropped 2; count of bases not matched to a gene: 4. The CDR3 covers 16 residues. The germline V gene encodes CDR1 SGHTA and CDR2 FQGNSA. The CDR3 DNA follows: TGTGCCAGCAGCTTAGTCGCGGGACAGGCCTACAATGAGCAGTTCTTC. Its translation is CASSLVAGQAYNEQFF.

The chain couples TRBV12-3 or TRBV12-4 to TRBJ2-2, with D hard to call. The CDR3 runs to 14 residues. Trimming cost V 6 bases and J 4 bases, with 12 bases left between them. CDR3 loop: CASRGRTSTGELFF. CDR3 sequence (DNA): TGTGCCAGCAGGGGCAGGACCTCCACCGGGGAGCTGTTTTTT.

The table lists this clonotype with a few counts. V usage is TRBV7-3 and J usage is TRBJ2-1, with D possibly TRBD1 on 8 matching bases. V lost 5 bases and J 3 bases, leaving 17 bases between the germline ends. CDR1 is SGHTA and CDR2 is FQGTGA in the germline V gene. This CDR3 is 16 amino acids long. The chain's CDR3 is CASSQNTGGDYNEQFF. The CDR3 region has the DNA TGTGCCAGCAGCCAAAACACAGGGGGGGACTACAATGAGCAGTTCTTC.

In this sample, this clonotype turned up a few times. This chain connects TRBV20-1 to TRBJ1-6; tentatively, D is TRBD1 (5 bases). The CDR3 consists of 19 residues. The germline gives CDR1 DFQATT, CDR2 SNEGSKA (reference sequence). V lost 3 bases to trimming and J lost 7 bases, with 28 bases between them. The CDR3 DNA is TGCAGTGCTAGGACCCCTGTCCGGGGCGGCGGGTCGAGGAATTCACCCCTCCACTTT. Encoded protein: CSARTPVRGGGSRNSPLHF.

The rearrangement uses TRBV7-3 and TRBJ2-1; no clear D gene. Per the germline V gene, CDR1 is SGHTA and CDR2 is FQGTGA. The CDR3 has 13 amino acids. V was shortened by 5 bases and J by 6 bases, with 11 bases between the two germline ends. In nucleotides, the CDR3 is TGTGCCAGCAGCCTCCAGACGCGCAATGAGCAGTTCTTC. Translation gives CASSLQTRNEQFF.

In its sample, this clonotype was seen a few times. V is TRBV5-1 and J is TRBJ1-1, with D uncertain. Trimming shortened V by 4 bases and J by 1 base, and 11 bases separated the two germline ends. CDR1 and CDR2 (germline): SGHRS, YFSETQ. The CDR3 is 14 residues long. The chain's CDR3 is CASSHSGGNTEAFF. The CDR3 region has the DNA TGCGCCAGCAGCCACAGCGGAGGGAACACTGAAGCTTTCTTT.

This clonotype occurred a few times. V and J are TRBV20-1 and TRBJ1-5; D is possibly TRBD1 (6 bases). Deletions cut 1 base from V and 4 bases from J, with 17 bases between. The germline V gene encodes CDR1 DFQATT and CDR2 SNEGSKA (reference sequence). The CDR3 covers 16 residues. For the CDR3, the DNA is TGCAGTGCTAGAGGAACCGGGACAACAAATAATCAGCCCCAGCATTTT. Residues: CSARGTGTTNNQPQHF.

At least ten counts were recorded for this clonotype. The V gene is TRBV6-5, the J gene TRBJ2-7; possibly TRBD1 for D (6 bases). The CDR3 contains 14 residues. Germline V gene lookup returns CDR1 MNHEY and CDR2 SVGAGI. Trimming left V 6 bases short and J 3 bases short, with 15 bases between. The CDR3 nucleotides are TGTGCCAGCAGAAAAGACAGGAACAACTACGAGCAGTACTTC. Residues: CASRKDRNNYEQYF.

This chain joins TRBV20-1 and TRBJ1-1; D is unclear. The CDR3 has 12 residues. Germline CDR1 is DFQATT and CDR2 is SNEGSKA (reference sequence). V was cut by 4 bases and J by 3 bases, with 9 bases left in between. DNA of the CDR3: TGCAGTGCTACGGATGGCTACACTGAAGCTTTCTTT. It specifies CSATDGYTEAFF.

This clonotype has at least ten counts. The J gene is TRBJ1-1, the V gene TRBV15; 11 nucleotides match TRBD1. V shed 1 base and J 5 bases; nucleotides not matched to a gene: 6. Germline CDR1 LNHNV, CDR2 YYDKDF (reference sequence). This CDR3 region has 16 residues. The CDR3 sequence is CATSRGGGQGETEAFF. CDR3 DNA sequence: TGTGCCACCAGCAGAGGGGGGGGACAGGGGGAAACTGAAGCTTTCTTT.

J is TRBJ1-2 and V is TRBV3-1; no definite D call. CDR3 length equals 14 residues. CDR1 is LGHDT and CDR2 is YNNKEL in the germline V gene (reference sequence). The V gene lost 5 bases and the J gene lost 4 bases, with 14 bases spanning the gap. The CDR3 DNA follows: TGTGCCAGCAGCGCTCCTGGACGGCTCTATGGCTACACCTTC. Translating it yields CASSAPGRLYGYTF.

This clonotype was seen at least ten times. The rearrangement joins TRBV20-1 to TRBJ2-7, with D perhaps TRBD2 (7 bases). This CDR3 spans 15 amino acids. V lost 5 bases, J lost 0 bases, and 17 bases lay in between. The germline V gene encodes CDR1 DFQATT and CDR2 SNEGSKA (reference sequence). The CDR3 sequence is CSAGPGGGSSYEQYF. CDR3 DNA sequence: TGCAGTGCTGGCCCCGGGGGCGGGAGCTCCTACGAGCAGTACTTC.

V and J are TRBV6-2 or TRBV6-3 and TRBJ2-5, with 9 nucleotides matching TRBD1. This CDR3 is 15 amino acids long. With V trimmed by 6 bases and J by 2 bases, 7 bases remained unmatched. Germline CDR1 MNHEY, CDR2 SVGEGT. The CDR3 spells CASSPGTGRQETQYF. CDR3 nucleotides: TGTGCCAGCAGCCCCGGGACAGGGCGTCAAGAGACCCAGTACTTC.

There are a few counts of this clonotype. V usage is TRBV15 and J usage is TRBJ1-2, with D perhaps TRBD1 (5 bases). Per germline, CDR1 LNHNV and CDR2 YYDKDF (reference sequence). Trimming removed 0 bases from V and 8 bases from J, with 10 bases in between. CDR3 length: 13 residues. The CDR3 spells CATSRDPEGGYTF. The CDR3 DNA follows: TGTGCCACCAGCAGAGATCCTGAGGGGGGCTACACCTTC. Looking up the rest from reference TRBV15 and TRBJ1-2 gives the full variable domain: DAMVIQNPRYQVTQFGKPVTLSCSQTLNHNVMYWYQQKSSQAPKLLFHYYDKDFNNEADTPDNFQSRRPNTSFCFLDIRSPGLGDTAMYLCATSRDPEGGYTFGSGTRLTVV.